This TCR beta chain was captured by sequencing in a study of T cells in Graves' hyperthyroidism and ophthalmopathy. This clonotype was seen repeatedly, ten times or more. The junction had 8 bases not matched to a gene; V was cut back by 2 bases and J by 3 bases. Germline lookup yields CDR1 SGHNT and CDR2 YYREEE (reference sequence). This CDR3 contains 18 residues. RNA transcripts served as the template for amplifying TCR beta CDR3 regions. Primed by the HTBI set, a first-round RT-PCR was run on the TCR CDR3. From the multiplex PCR reads, TCRdb called clonotypes with MiXCR, one entry per CDR3 protein. Of approximately 610,000 distinct CDR3 sequences detected, about 14% appear once; the ten largest clones hold 3.5% to 4.5%.

The gene calls are TRBV5-4 and TRBJ2-2; 12 positions agree with TRBD2. The TCR was taken from a woman in her thirties or forties with Graves' ophthalmopathy. Sequencing used blood. CDR3 sequence (DNA): TGTGCCAGCAGCTTAATCCCACGACTAGCGGGAGACACCGGGGAGCTGTTTTTT. Encoded protein: CASSLIPRLAGDTGELFF.